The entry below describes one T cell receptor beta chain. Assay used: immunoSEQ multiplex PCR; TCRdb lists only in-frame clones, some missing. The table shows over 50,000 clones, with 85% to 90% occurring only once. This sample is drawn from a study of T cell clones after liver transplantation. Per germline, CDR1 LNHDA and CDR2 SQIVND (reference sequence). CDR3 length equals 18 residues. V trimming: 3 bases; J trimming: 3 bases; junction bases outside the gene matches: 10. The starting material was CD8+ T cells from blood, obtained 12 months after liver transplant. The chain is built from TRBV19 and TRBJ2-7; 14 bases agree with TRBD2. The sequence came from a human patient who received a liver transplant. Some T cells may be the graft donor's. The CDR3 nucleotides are TGTGCCAGTAGTATCTCTAGACTAGCGGGAGGGTCTTTCTACGAGCAGTACTTC. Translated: CASSISRLAGGSFYEQYF.